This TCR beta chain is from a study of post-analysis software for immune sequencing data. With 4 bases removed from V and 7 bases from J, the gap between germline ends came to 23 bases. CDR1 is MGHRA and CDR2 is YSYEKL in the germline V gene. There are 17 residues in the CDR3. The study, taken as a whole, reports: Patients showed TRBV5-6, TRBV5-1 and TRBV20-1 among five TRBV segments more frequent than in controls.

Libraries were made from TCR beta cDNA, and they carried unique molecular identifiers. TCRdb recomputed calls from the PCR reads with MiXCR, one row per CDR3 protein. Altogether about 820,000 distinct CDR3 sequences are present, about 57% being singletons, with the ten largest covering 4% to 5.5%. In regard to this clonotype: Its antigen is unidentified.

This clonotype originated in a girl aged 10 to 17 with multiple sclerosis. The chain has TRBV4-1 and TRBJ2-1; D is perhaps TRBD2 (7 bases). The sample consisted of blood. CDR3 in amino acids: CASSPKIWGGDQNEQFF. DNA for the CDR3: TGCGCCAGCAGCCCGAAGATATGGGGGGGCGACCAAAATGAGCAGTTCTTC.